The T cell receptor beta chain under discussion was sequenced for a study of T-cell reconstitution after alpha-beta-depleted transplantation in children. Trimming removed 2 bases from V and 2 bases from J, with 8 bases in between. The CDR3 totals 13 residues. Germline V lookup: CDR1 SQVTM, CDR2 ANQGSEA. This clonotype occurred many times. For TCRbeta, the library was prepared with unique molecular identifiers. TCRdb reanalysed the PCR reads using MiXCR and keeps one entry per CDR3 protein. The table shows 300,000 to 400,000 distinct CDR3 sequences, with 15% to 20% occurring only once. This sequence originates from a male patient aged 2-10 years who had a stem cell transplant for acute lymphoblastic leukemia, so the T cells may come from the graft donor. This sequence joins TRBV29-1 and TRBJ2-3; D is uncertain. Source: PBMCs, mostly from graft donor cells, taken 360 days after TCRalphabeta/CD19-depleted stem cell transplant. CDR3 in amino acids: CSVERGPTDTQYF. DNA of the CDR3: TGCAGCGTTGAACGTGGCCCCACAGATACGCAGTATTTT.